These 27 T cell receptor beta chains came from one sample sequenced in a study of cytomegalovirus exposure and HLA in healthy donors. Vbeta (60) and Jbeta (13) primers were used in the PCR. Using immunoSEQ multiplex PCR, the repertoire was profiled, and TCRdb retains in-frame clones only, with some absent. The table shows around 210,000 clones, with roughly 85% occurring only once. Sample: PBMCs. These receptors originate from a girl between 2 and 10 years old in good health and CMV-seronegative.

The chain joins TRBV10-2 to TRBJ2-3; 10 bases match TRBD2. V lost 3 bases to trimming and J lost 3 bases; unmatched junction nucleotides: 9. CDR1 is WSHSY and CDR2 is SAAADI in the germline V gene. The CDR3 totals 17 residues. The CDR3 DNA reads TGCGCCAGCAGTGACCAGCGGGGGGGCTGGAGTACAGATACGCAGTATTTT. This gives the protein CASSDQRGGWSTDTQYF.

The J gene is TRBJ1-5, the V gene TRBV6-6, with TRBD1 identical over 8 bases. Germline V gene data show CDR1 as MNHNY and CDR2 as SVGAGI (reference sequence). V was pared by 2 bases and J by 5 bases, with 8 bases of the junction left unmatched. The CDR3 runs to 16 residues. This CDR3 is CASSYRPGGGHQPQHF. The CDR3 nucleotides read TGTGCCAGCAGTTACCGCCCAGGGGGCGGTCATCAGCCCCAGCATTTT.

A single count supports this clone. The genes are TRBV4-2 and TRBJ2-7, with TRBD2 matching over 9 bases. CDR3 length: 16 residues. V lost 3 bases and J lost 4; bases outside the gene matches: 10. Germline CDR1 is LGHNA and CDR2 is YNFKEQ. CDR3 sequence reads: CASSQKTGTSIYEQYF. The CDR3 DNA reads TGTGCCAGCAGCCAGAAAACCGGGACTAGCATTTACGAGCAGTACTTC.

This chain links TRBV2 with TRBJ1-1; D not resolved. The CDR3 spans 16 residues. Germline values: CDR1 SNHLY, CDR2 FYNNEI. Trimming removed 8 bases at V and 1 base at J, with 20 bases between. CDR3 bases: TGTGCCAGCCCGGGCCCGAACGGAGGTGGGAACACTGAAGCTTTCTTT. This gives the protein CASPGPNGGGNTEAFF. Filled out from reference TRBV2 and TRBJ1-1, the complete variable domain reads EPEVTQTPSHQVTQMGQEVILRCVPISNHLYFYWYRQILGQKVEFLVSFYNNEISEKSEIFDDQFSVERPDGSNFTLKIRSTKLEDSAMYFCASPGPNGGGNTEAFFGQGTRLTVV.

This clone has just one count. The same CDR3 arises from other DNA sequences in this sample as well. The gene calls are TRBV5-1 and TRBJ1-1, with TRBD1 matching over 8 bases. With V trimmed by 3 bases and J by 0 bases, 1 base remained unmatched. Looked up from germline, CDR1 is SGHRS and CDR2 is YFSETQ. CDR3 length: 14 amino acids. In DNA, the CDR3 is TGCGCCAGCAGCTGGACAGGGATGAACACTGAAGCTTTCTTT. The encoded protein is CASSWTGMNTEAFF.

The rearrangement joins TRBV6-5 to TRBJ1-3; the D gene is possibly TRBD1 (5 bases). Trimming shortened V by 6 bases and J by 2 bases, and 8 bases separated the two germline ends. The germline V gene encodes CDR1 MNHEY and CDR2 SVGAGI. The CDR3 is made up of 13 amino acids. CDR3 coding DNA: TGTGCCAGCAGCTGGGGGGCTGGAAACACCATATATTTT. This sequence encodes CASSWGAGNTIYF.

In this sample, this clone turned up a few times. The CDR3 nucleotides read TGTGCCAGCAGTGGGACAGGCGCCAATTCACCCCTCCACTTT. It encodes CASSGTGANSPLHF. The chain links TRBV2 to TRBJ1-6; the match to TRBD1 covers 7 bases. Looked up from germline, CDR1 is SNHLY and CDR2 is FYNNEI. The CDR3 contains 14 residues. The V segment lost 4 bases and the J segment 7 bases; nucleotides outside the gene matches: 4.

The chain carries TRBV4-1 and TRBJ2-7; 12 bases line up with TRBD2. V trimming: 0 bases; J trimming: 5 bases; junction bases outside the gene matches: 2. The CDR3 has 15 amino acids. CDR1 and CDR2 (germline): MGHRA, YSYEKL. CDR3 residues: CASSQDRLAGDEQYF. CDR3 nucleotides: TGCGCCAGCAGCCAAGATCGACTAGCGGGGGACGAGCAGTACTTC.

The rearrangement joins TRBV9 to TRBJ1-2; D remains ambiguous. Trimming pared 3 bases from V and 1 base from J, leaving 13 bases between. This CDR3 contains 15 residues. Germline-derived CDR1 and CDR2 are SGDLS and YYNGEE. The CDR3 loop reads CASSAGTTLNYGYTF. DNA for the CDR3: TGTGCCAGCAGCGCGGGAACAACCCTTAACTATGGCTACACCTTC.

The chain employs TRBV2 and TRBJ2-7; the match to TRBD1 covers 7 bases. V shed 4 bases, J shed 5 bases, and the junction held 8 bases outside the gene matches. Germline CDR1 and CDR2: SNHLY and FYNNEI. There are 14 residues in the CDR3. CDR3 sequence (DNA): TGTGCCAGCAGTGGGGGCTACAGGGGCCACGAGCAGTACTTC. This gives the protein CASSGGYRGHEQYF.

V and J are TRBV6-1 and TRBJ2-7; 8 nucleotides line up with TRBD1. Germline CDR1 and CDR2: MNHNS and SASEGT. The CDR3 consists of 11 residues. V lost 5 bases and J lost 10; bases outside the gene matches: 4. The CDR3 coding sequence is TGTGCCAGCAGTCCCGGGACAGGACAGTACTTC. Its protein is CASSPGTGQYF.

The chain has TRBV7-8 and TRBJ1-5, with D possibly TRBD1 on 5 matching bases. CDR1 is SGHVS and CDR2 is FQNEAQ in the germline V gene. The CDR3 consists of 15 residues. The V end lost 5 bases, the J end lost 3 bases, and 14 bases lay between the germline ends. CDR3 residues: CASSQGQGNNQPQHF. CDR3 nucleotide sequence: TGTGCCAGCAGCCAAGGGCAGGGCAACAATCAGCCCCAGCATTTT.

Only a few counts were recorded for this clone. The chain has TRBV5-6 and TRBJ1-5, with D possibly matching TRBD1 (5 bases). The CDR3 is 14 residues long. CDR1 is SGHDT, CDR2 YYEEEE, per germline. V shed 0 bases and J shed 7 bases, with 11 bases lying between them. CDR3 sequence (DNA): TGTGCCAGCAGCTTGGGGCCCGGGGGGCAGCCCCAGCATTTT. It codes for CASSLGPGGQPQHF.

This chain uses TRBV7-9 with TRBJ2-7, with 7 bases lining up with TRBD1. From germline, CDR1 is SEHNR and CDR2 FQNEAQ (reference sequence). This CDR3 region has 13 residues. Germline trimming cut 5 bases from V and 5 bases from J; bases unmatched to any gene: 6. The CDR3 here is CASSRQGIHEQYF. The CDR3 nucleotides are TGTGCCAGCAGCCGACAGGGTATCCACGAGCAGTACTTC. Full variable domain (remainder filled in from reference TRBV7-9 and TRBJ2-7): DTGVSQNPRHKITKRGQNVTFRCDPISEHNRLYWYRQTLGQGPEFLTYFQNEAQLEKSRLLSDRFSAERPKGSFSTLEIQRTEQGDSAMYLCASSRQGIHEQYFGPGTRLTVT.

The chain uses TRBV20-1 and TRBJ2-7; no reliable D call. The CDR3 extends over 11 amino acids. V dropped 2 bases and J dropped 3 bases, with 5 bases sitting between them. Germline CDR1 DFQATT, CDR2 SNEGSKA (reference sequence). The CDR3 protein is CSARSSYEQYF. The CDR3 DNA sequence: TGCAGTGCTAGATCCAGCTACGAGCAGTACTTC.

This chain links TRBV10-3 with TRBJ1-2; D is perhaps TRBD1 (5 bases). Germline CDR1 reads ENHRY; CDR2 reads SYGVKD. V lost 0 bases and J 4 bases, leaving 9 bases between the germline ends. The CDR3 covers 14 residues. CDR3 nucleotide sequence: TGTGCCATCAGTGAGTCGCGACAGAGCTATGGCTACACCTTC. Protein product: CAISESRQSYGYTF.

This clone was seen only a few times. Other DNA sequences of this sample code for an identical CDR3. This rearrangement joins TRBV7-2 to TRBJ2-1, with D possibly TRBD1 on 6 matching bases. V dropped 0 bases and J dropped 0 bases, with 9 bases sitting between them. Germline V lookup: CDR1 SGHTA, CDR2 FQGNSA. CDR3 length: 16 residues. The CDR3 reads CASSLAGASSYNEQFF. The CDR3 DNA reads TGTGCCAGCAGCTTAGCGGGGGCCAGCTCCTACAATGAGCAGTTCTTC.

The chain uses TRBV6-5 and TRBJ1-4; D is ambiguous. The V end lost 5 bases, the J end lost 4 bases, and 14 bases lay between the germline ends. Germline loops: CDR1 MNHEY, CDR2 SVGAGI. The CDR3 consists of 15 residues. Written as DNA, the CDR3 is TGTGCCAGCAGTCCCCGACCGACGGGTAATGAAAAACTGTTTTTT. This encodes CASSPRPTGNEKLFF.

This chain uses TRBV25-1 with TRBJ2-7; a weak D match, TRBD2 (6 bases). In germline, CDR1 is MGHDK, CDR2 SYGVNS. Trimming took off 4 bases at V and 2 bases at J, with 15 bases between the two ends. This CDR3 region has 15 residues. CDR3 nucleotides: TGTGCCAGCAGTGGTCGGGTGCGGGGAGCCTACGAGCAGTACTTC. Protein: CASSGRVRGAYEQYF.

The genes are TRBV5-1 and TRBJ2-2; TRBD2 agrees at 13 bases. The length of the CDR3 is 18 residues. The germline V gene has CDR1 SGHRS and CDR2 YFSETQ. V dropped 5 bases and J dropped 2; count of bases not matched to a gene: 9. CDR3 coding DNA: TGCGCCAGCAGTCAGGCTGGGACTAGCGGGAAAAACACCGGGGAGCTGTTTTTT. Encoded protein: CASSQAGTSGKNTGELFF.

The chain carries TRBV10-3 and TRBJ2-1; no clear D. CDR1 is ENHRY and CDR2 is SYGVKD in the germline V gene. This CDR3 has 16 residues. V was clipped by 0 bases and J by 2 bases, with 11 bases between them. This CDR3 reads CAISESSGVAYNEQFF. The CDR3 nucleotides are TGTGCCATCAGTGAGTCGTCCGGAGTAGCCTACAATGAGCAGTTCTTC.

This chain connects TRBV2 to TRBJ1-6; 8 bases align to TRBD1. After removal of 7 bases from V and 9 bases from J, the junction contained 8 bases not matched to a gene. The CDR3 consists of 14 residues. Germline CDR1 is SNHLY and CDR2 is FYNNEI. The CDR3 reads CASKPGQVGSPLHF. The CDR3 DNA sequence: TGTGCCAGCAAACCGGGACAGGTGGGTTCACCCCTCCACTTT.

The genes are TRBV29-1 and TRBJ2-7; D possibly corresponds to TRBD2 (5 bases). Germline CDR1 is SQVTM and CDR2 is ANQGSEA. Trimming removed 6 bases from V and 0 bases from J, with 9 bases in between. The CDR3 covers 12 residues. DNA for the CDR3: TGCAGCGTGAACGAGGGCTCCTACGAGCAGTACTTC. Translating gives CSVNEGSYEQYF.

Note on this clone: Compared with germline, one end of the junction differs, possibly owing to a read error. The genes are TRBV7-9 and TRBJ1-2; D not resolved. The length of the CDR3 is 12 residues. Germline V gives CDR1 SEHNR, CDR2 FQNEAQ (reference sequence). As DNA, the CDR3 is TGTTCCAGCAGCTTCTACAGCTATGGCTACACCTTC. Its protein is CSSSFYSYGYTF.

The chain recombines TRBV9 with TRBJ2-7; 8 bases fit TRBD1. This CDR3 is built from 14 residues. V shed 4 bases, J shed 2 bases, and the junction held 5 bases outside the gene matches. Germline values: CDR1 SGDLS, CDR2 YYNGEE. The CDR3 sequence: CASSPRDRTYEQYF. In DNA form, the CDR3 reads TGTGCCAGCAGCCCCCGGGACAGGACCTACGAGCAGTACTTC.

The CDR3 region is CASSLNPGGYEQYF. In DNA, the CDR3 is TGCGCCAGCAGCTTGAATCCGGGGGGCTACGAGCAGTACTTC. The rearrangement links TRBV5-1 to TRBJ2-7; 7 nucleotides align to TRBD2. Trimming cost V 1 base and J 3 bases; bases outside gene matches: 4. CDR3 length: 14 amino acids. CDR1 SGHRS and CDR2 YFSETQ come from the germline V gene.

The genes are TRBV6-1 and TRBJ2-5; 7 bases align to TRBD2. The J call is doubtful: the DNA matches TRBJ2-7 better. Germline V CDR1 and CDR2: MNHNS, SASEGT. The CDR3 consists of 16 residues. CDR3 in DNA: TGTGCCAGCAGTGAACGGGTCGGCGGGAGCTCCTACGAGCAGTACTTC. Its translation is CASSERVGGSSYEQYF.